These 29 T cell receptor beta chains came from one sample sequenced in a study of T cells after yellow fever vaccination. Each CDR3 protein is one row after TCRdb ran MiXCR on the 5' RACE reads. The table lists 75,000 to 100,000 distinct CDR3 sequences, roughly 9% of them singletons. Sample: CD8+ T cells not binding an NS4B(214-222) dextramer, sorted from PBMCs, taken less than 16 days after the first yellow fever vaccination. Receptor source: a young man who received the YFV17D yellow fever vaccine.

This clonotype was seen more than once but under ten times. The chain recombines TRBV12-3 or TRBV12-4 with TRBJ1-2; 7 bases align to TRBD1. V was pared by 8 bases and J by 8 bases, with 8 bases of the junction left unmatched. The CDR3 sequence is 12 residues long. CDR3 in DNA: TGTGCCAGCTCACGGGACAGTAACGGCTACACCTTC. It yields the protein CASSRDSNGYTF.

CDR3 protein: CSAEGLQGIYGYTF. The CDR3 region has the DNA TGCAGTGCAGAGGGTCTACAGGGAATCTATGGCTACACCTTC. This chain uses TRBV20-1 with TRBJ1-2; maybe TRBD1 (6 bases). Trimming left V 6 bases short and J 4 bases short, with 18 bases between. The CDR3 extends over 14 amino acids. Germline lookup yields CDR1 DFQATT and CDR2 SNEGSKA (reference sequence).

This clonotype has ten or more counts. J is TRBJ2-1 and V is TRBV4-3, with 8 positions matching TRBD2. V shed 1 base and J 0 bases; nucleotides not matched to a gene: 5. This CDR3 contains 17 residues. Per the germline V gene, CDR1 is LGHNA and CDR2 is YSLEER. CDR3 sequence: CASSQVPSGSSYNEQFF. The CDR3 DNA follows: TGCGCCAGCAGCCAAGTTCCAAGCGGGAGCTCCTACAATGAGCAGTTCTTC.

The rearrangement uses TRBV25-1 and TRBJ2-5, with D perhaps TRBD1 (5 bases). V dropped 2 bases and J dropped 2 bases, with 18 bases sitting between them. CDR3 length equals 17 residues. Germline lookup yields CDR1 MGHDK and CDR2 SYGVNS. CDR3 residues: CASSEGIVWGSQETQYF. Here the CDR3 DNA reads TGTGCCAGCAGTGAAGGGATAGTTTGGGGCAGTCAAGAGACCCAGTACTTC.

CDR3 DNA: TGTGCCAGCAGCTTAATAGAGCGCTCCTATAATTCACCCCTCCACTTT. Translated, it gives CASSLIERSYNSPLHF. This rearrangement joins TRBV7-8 to TRBJ1-6; the D is unclear. The CDR3 contains 16 residues. The germline gives CDR1 SGHVS, CDR2 FQNEAQ. V lost 2 bases and J lost 0, with 8 bases in between.

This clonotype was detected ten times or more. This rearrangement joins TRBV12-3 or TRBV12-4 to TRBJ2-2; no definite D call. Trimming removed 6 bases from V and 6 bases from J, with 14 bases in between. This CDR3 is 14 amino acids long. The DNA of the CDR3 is TGTGCCAGCAGCCCCGACGGCAACCCCGGGGAGCTGTTTTTT. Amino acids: CASSPDGNPGELFF.

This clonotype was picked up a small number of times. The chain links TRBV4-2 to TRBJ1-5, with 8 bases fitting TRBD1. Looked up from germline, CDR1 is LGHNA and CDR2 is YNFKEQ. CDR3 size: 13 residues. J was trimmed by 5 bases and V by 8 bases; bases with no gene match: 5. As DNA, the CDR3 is TGTGCCAGCTCAGGGGGCGGTCATCAGCCCCAGCATTTT. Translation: CASSGGGHQPQHF.

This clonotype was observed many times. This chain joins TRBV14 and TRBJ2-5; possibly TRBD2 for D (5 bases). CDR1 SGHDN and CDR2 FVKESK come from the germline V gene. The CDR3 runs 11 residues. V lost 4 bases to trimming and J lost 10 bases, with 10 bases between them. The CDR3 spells CASSLGSIQYF. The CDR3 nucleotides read TGTGCCAGCAGCCTAGGGAGCATCCAGTACTTC.

This CDR3 reads CASSQGYTEAFF. The CDR3 DNA follows: TGTGCCAGCAGTCAAGGCTACACTGAAGCTTTCTTT. The chain has TRBV12-3 or TRBV12-4 and TRBJ1-1, with D unresolved. The CDR3 runs 12 residues. V lost 5 bases and J 3 bases, leaving 7 bases between the germline ends.

Here the CDR3 DNA reads TGTGCCAGCAGCGAATTACCGGACAGGCGGCTCGATCAGCCCCAGCATTTT. Amino acids: CASSELPDRRLDQPQHF. The V and J genes are TRBV12-3 or TRBV12-4 and TRBJ1-5; 7 nucleotides line up with TRBD1. This CDR3 has 17 residues. The V gene end was trimmed by 6 bases and the J gene end by 5 bases; junction bases not matched to a gene: 16.

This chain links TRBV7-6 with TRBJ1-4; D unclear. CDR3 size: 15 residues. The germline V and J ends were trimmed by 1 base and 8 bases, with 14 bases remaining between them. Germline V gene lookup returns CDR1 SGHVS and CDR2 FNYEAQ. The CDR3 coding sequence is TGTGCCAGCAGCTTAGGCGGAGCGATCGAGGAAAAACTGTTTTTT. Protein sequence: CASSLGGAIEEKLFF.

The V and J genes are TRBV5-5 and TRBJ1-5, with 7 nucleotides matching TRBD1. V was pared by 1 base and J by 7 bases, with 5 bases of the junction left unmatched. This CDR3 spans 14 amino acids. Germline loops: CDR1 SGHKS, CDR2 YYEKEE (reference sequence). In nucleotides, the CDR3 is TGTGCCAGCAGCTTGCGCGACAGGGTCCAGCCCCAGCATTTT. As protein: CASSLRDRVQPQHF. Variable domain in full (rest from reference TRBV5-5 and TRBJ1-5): DAGVTQSPTHLIKTRGQQVTLRCSPISGHKSVSWYQQVLGQGPQFIFQYYEKEERGRGNFPDRFSARQFPNYSSELNVNALLLGDSALYLCASSLRDRVQPQHFGDGTRLSIL.

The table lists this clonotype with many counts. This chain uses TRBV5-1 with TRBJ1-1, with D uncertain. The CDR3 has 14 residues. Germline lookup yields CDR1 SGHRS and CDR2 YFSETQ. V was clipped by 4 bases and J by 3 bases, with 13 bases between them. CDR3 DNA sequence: TGCGCCAGCAGCCCAGGACTTAGGGACACTGAAGCTTTCTTT. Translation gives CASSPGLRDTEAFF.

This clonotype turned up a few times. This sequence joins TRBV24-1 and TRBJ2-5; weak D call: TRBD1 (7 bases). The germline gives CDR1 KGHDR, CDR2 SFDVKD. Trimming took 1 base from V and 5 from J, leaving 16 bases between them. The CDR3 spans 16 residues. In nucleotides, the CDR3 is TGTGCCACCAGTGATTTTGTTGGAGGGGGCTGGGAGACCCAGTACTTC. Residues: CATSDFVGGGWETQYF.

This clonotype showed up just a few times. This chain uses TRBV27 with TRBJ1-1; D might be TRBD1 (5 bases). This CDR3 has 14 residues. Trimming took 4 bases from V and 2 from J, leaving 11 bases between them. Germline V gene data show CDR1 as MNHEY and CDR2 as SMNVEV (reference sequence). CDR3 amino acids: CASSSQGRNTEAFF. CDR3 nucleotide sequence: TGTGCCAGCAGTTCCCAGGGTCGTAACACTGAAGCTTTCTTT.

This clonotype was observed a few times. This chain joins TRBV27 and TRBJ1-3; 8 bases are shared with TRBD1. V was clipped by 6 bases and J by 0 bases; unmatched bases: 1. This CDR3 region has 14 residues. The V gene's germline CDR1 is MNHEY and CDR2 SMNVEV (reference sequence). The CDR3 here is CASRGTGSGNTIYF. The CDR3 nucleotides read TGTGCCAGCAGAGGGACAGGCTCTGGAAACACCATATATTTT.

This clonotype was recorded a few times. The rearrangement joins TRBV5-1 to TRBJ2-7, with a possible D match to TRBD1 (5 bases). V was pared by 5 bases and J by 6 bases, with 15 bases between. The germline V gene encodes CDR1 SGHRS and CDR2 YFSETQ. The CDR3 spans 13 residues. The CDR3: CASSQSQGTEQYV. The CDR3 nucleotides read TGCGCCAGCAGTCAAAGTCAGGGTACCGAGCAGTACGTC.

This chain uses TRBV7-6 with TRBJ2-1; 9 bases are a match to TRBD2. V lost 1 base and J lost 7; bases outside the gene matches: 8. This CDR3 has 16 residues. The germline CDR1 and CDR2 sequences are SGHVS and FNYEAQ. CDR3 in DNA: TGTGCCAGCAGCTTAGTTCGAGGCGGGGGGGGGAATGAGCAGTTCTTC. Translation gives CASSLVRGGGGNEQFF.

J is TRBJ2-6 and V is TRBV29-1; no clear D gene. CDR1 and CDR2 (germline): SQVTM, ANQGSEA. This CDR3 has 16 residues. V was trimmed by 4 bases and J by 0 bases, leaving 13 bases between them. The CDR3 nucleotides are TGCAGCGTTGTAGGCGGCACTTCCTCTGGGGCCAACGTCCTGACTTTC. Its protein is CSVVGGTSSGANVLTF.

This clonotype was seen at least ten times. For the CDR3, the DNA is TGCAGCGAGGTGCCCCTTATCAGCTCCTACAATGAGCAGTTCTTC. Its protein product is CSEVPLISSYNEQFF. V gene TRBV29-1 combines with J gene TRBJ2-1, with D unresolved. CDR3 size: 15 residues. The germline V gene has CDR1 SQVTM and CDR2 ANQGSEA. V was trimmed by 7 bases and J by 0 bases, leaving 16 bases between them.

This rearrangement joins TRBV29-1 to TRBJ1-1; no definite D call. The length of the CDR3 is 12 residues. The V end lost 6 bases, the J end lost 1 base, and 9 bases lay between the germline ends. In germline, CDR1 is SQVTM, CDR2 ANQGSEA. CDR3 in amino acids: CSVATGNTEAFF. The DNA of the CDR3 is TGCAGCGTCGCTACCGGGAACACTGAAGCTTTCTTT.

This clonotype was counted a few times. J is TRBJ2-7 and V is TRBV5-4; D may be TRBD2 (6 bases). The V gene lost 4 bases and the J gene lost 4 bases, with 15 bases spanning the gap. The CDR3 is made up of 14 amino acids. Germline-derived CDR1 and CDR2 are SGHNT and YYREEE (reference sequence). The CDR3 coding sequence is TGTGCCAGCAGCGCCGAGGAGGGGTGGTACGAGCAGTACTTC. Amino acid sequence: CASSAEEGWYEQYF.

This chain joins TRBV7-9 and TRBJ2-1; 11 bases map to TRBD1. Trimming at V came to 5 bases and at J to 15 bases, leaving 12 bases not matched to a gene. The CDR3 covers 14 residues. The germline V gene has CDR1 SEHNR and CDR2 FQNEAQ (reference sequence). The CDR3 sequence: CASSDKKDRGRRFF. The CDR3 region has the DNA TGTGCCAGCAGCGATAAAAAGGACAGGGGGCGACGGTTCTTC.

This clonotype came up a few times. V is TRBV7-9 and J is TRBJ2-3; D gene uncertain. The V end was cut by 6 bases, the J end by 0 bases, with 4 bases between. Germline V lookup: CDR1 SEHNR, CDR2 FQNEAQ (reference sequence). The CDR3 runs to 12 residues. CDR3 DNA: TGTGCCAGCAGGAAAAGCACAGATACGCAGTATTTT. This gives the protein CASRKSTDTQYF.

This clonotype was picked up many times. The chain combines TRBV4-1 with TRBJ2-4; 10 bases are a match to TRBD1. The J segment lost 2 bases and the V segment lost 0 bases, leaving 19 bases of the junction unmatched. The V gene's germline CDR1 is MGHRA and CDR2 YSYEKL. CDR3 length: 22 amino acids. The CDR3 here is CASSQELIWVAGQGSTKNIQYF. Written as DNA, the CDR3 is TGCGCCAGCAGCCAAGAACTTATTTGGGTGGCGGGACAGGGGTCAACCAAAAACATTCAGTACTTC.

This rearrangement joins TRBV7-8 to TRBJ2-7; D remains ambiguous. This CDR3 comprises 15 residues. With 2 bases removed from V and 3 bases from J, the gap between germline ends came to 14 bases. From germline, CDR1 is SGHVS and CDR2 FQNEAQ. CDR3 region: CASSLRRGPRYEQYV. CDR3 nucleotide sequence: TGTGCCAGCAGCTTAAGGCGCGGACCCCGCTACGAGCAGTACGTC.

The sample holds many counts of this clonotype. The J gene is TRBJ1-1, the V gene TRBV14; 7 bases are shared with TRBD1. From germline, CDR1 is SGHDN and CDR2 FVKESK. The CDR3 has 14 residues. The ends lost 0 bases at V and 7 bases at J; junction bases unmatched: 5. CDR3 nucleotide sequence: TGTGCCAGCAGCCAAGAGACACGGGACAGTGAAGCTTTCTTT. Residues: CASSQETRDSEAFF. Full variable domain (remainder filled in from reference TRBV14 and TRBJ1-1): EAGVTQFPSHSVIEKGQTVTLRCDPISGHDNLYWYRRVMGKEIKFLLHFVKESKQDESGMPNNRFLAERTGGTYSTLKVQPAELEDSGVYFCASSQETRDSEAFFGQGTRLTVV.

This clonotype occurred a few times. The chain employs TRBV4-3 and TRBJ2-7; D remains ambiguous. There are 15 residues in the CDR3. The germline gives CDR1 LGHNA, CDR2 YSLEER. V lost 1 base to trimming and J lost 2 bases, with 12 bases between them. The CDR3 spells CASSQARLPAYEQYF. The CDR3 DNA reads TGCGCCAGCAGCCAAGCCCGACTGCCGGCCTACGAGCAGTACTTC.

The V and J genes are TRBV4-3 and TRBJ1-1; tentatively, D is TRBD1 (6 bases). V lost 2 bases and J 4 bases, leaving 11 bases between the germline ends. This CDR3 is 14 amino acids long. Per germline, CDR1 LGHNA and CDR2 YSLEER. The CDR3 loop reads CASSQTGFGTEAFF. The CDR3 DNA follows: TGCGCCAGCAGCCAAACAGGGTTCGGCACTGAAGCTTTCTTT.